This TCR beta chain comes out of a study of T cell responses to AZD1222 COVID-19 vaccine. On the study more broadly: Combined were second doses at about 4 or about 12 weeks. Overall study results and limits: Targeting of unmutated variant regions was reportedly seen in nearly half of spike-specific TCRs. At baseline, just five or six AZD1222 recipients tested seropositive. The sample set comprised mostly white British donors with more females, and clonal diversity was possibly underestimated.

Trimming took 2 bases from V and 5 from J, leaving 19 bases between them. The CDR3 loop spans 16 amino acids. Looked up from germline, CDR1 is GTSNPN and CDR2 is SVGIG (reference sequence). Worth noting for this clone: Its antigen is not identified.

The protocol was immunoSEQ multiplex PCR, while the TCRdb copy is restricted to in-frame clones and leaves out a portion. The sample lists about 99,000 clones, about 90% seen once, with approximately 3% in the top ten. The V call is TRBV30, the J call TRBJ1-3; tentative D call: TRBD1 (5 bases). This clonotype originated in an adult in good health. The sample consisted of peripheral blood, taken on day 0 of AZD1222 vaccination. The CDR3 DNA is TGTGCCTGGAGTCTCGACAGTCGGGCGCCACGAAACACCATATATTTT. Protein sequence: CAWSLDSRAPRNTIYF.